The clone carrying this T cell receptor (beta chain) was seen a handful of times. What it binds is not known. Clones were read by immunoSEQ multiplex PCR, and TCRdb kept only the in-frame ones, dropping some. The table records tens of thousands of clones, about four fifths of them present only once. The data belong to a study of a mutant IDH1 vaccine in newly diagnosed glioma. Time point indicated: week 11, during vaccination. All doses held 300 ug of mutant IDH1 20-mer peptide, with topical imiquimod. The CDR3 extends over 14 amino acids. Germline CDR1 and CDR2: SGHDT and YYEEEE. The V end lost 5 bases, the J end lost 4 bases, and 15 bases lay between the germline ends.

This clonotype originated in a man in his forties or fifties with glioma. Source: PBMCs, taken from a glioma patient whose treatment included an IDH1 peptide vaccine. The chain recombines TRBV5-6 with TRBJ1-1; unclear D gene. CDR3 residues: CASSFSISSTEAFF. The DNA of the CDR3 is TGTGCCAGCAGTTTTTCGATAAGTTCCACTGAAGCTTTCTTT.